The 31 T cell receptor beta chains listed next were all sequenced from one sample in a study of blood T cell repertoires in COVID-19. Sequenced by immunoSEQ multiplex PCR; TCRdb stores in-frame clones only, minus some. The sample comprises 240,000 or so clones, more than 75% of which are singletons, and 12% rests with the top ten. The sequencing sample was made of peripheral blood. The receptors come from a woman aged 55-69 years with active or convalescent COVID-19.

This chain's CDR3 is CASSTGAGNTIYF. CDR3 sequence (DNA): TGTGCCAGCAGCACAGGGGCTGGAAACACCATATATTTT. V usage is TRBV5-8 and J usage is TRBJ1-3; 7 bases fit TRBD1. V trimming: 4 bases; J trimming: 2 bases; junction bases outside the gene matches: 0. The CDR3 length is 13 residues. Germline CDR1 reads SGHTS; CDR2 reads YDEGEE.

The V gene is TRBV5-5, the J gene TRBJ1-2; D remains ambiguous. The germline CDR1 and CDR2 sequences are SGHKS and YYEKEE (reference sequence). The CDR3 has 16 residues. V gave up 1 base and J gave up 10 bases, with 23 bases separating them. CDR3 loop: CASSLQRDPTLITYTF. DNA for the CDR3: TGTGCCAGCAGCTTGCAACGGGATCCCACCCTTATTACCTACACCTTC.

The V and J genes are TRBV7-9 and TRBJ2-3, with TRBD2 matching 9 bases. With 5 bases clipped from V and 4 bases from J, the junction kept 4 bases outside the gene matches. CDR3 size: 14 residues. CDR1 and CDR2 from the germline V gene are SEHNR and FQNEAQ (reference sequence). For the CDR3, the DNA is TGTGCCAGCAGCGCGACTAGCGGCCCAGATACGCAGTATTTT. The encoded protein is CASSATSGPDTQYF.

The gene calls are TRBV30 and TRBJ1-5; tentative D call: TRBD1 (6 bases). This CDR3 is built from 16 residues. CDR1 and CDR2 from the germline V gene are GTSNPN and SVGIG (reference sequence). V lost 3 bases, J lost 5 bases, and 20 bases lay in between. The CDR3, as DNA: TGTGCCTGGAGCCCCCAGGGCAGGGGTTTGTATCAGCCCCAGCATTTT. It codes for CAWSPQGRGLYQPQHF.

This sequence joins TRBV6-5 and TRBJ2-1; D remains ambiguous. The CDR3 spans 15 residues. V was cut by 0 bases and J by 6 bases, with 12 bases left in between. CDR1 MNHEY and CDR2 SVGAGI come from the germline V gene. The CDR3 coding sequence is TGTGCCAGCAGTTACTCCGCAATGGCAGGCAATGAGCAGTTCTTC. This gives the protein CASSYSAMAGNEQFF.

This clone has just a few counts. The rearrangement joins TRBV18 to TRBJ1-4; the D gene is possibly TRBD1 (6 bases). V was shortened by 3 bases and J by 0 bases, with 11 bases between the two germline ends. The CDR3 is 16 amino acids. Germline V gives CDR1 KGHSH, CDR2 LQKENI. The CDR3 DNA follows: TGTGCCAGCTCACCGGGGACACCAACAACTAATGAAAAACTGTTTTTT. Its translation is CASSPGTPTTNEKLFF.

The chain uses TRBV2 and TRBJ2-7, with TRBD1 identical over 8 bases. Germline V CDR1 and CDR2: SNHLY, FYNNEI. Trimming took 4 bases from V and 4 from J; bases not matched to a gene: 6. The CDR3 spans 14 residues. The CDR3 region is CASSVQGVAYEQYF. The CDR3 bases are TGTGCCAGCAGTGTACAGGGGGTTGCTTACGAGCAGTACTTC. The full variable domain, rest sourced from reference TRBV2 and TRBJ2-7, is EPEVTQTPSHQVTQMGQEVILRCVPISNHLYFYWYRQILGQKVEFLVSFYNNEISEKSEIFDDQFSVERPDGSNFTLKIRSTKLEDSAMYFCASSVQGVAYEQYFGPGTRLTVT.

The chain uses TRBV7-2 and TRBJ2-4; maybe TRBD1 (5 bases). The CDR3 has 13 amino acids. V was pared by 3 bases and J by 3 bases, with 6 bases between. CDR1 and CDR2 from the germline V gene are SGHTA and FQGNSA. The CDR3 DNA follows: TGTGCCAGCAGCTTGACAGTCAAAAACATTCAGTACTTC. Its translation is CASSLTVKNIQYF.

The chain carries TRBV28 and TRBJ2-3, with D perhaps matching TRBD2 (5 bases). Germline CDR1 reads MDHEN; CDR2 reads SYDVKM. Deletions cut 6 bases from V and 2 bases from J, with 12 bases between. CDR3 length: 14 residues. CDR3 nucleotides: TGTGCCAGCAGCAAAACCGGGGACACAGATACGCAGTATTTT. This translates into CASSKTGDTDTQYF.

The gene calls are TRBV30 and TRBJ1-5; no clear D gene. Germline CDR1 reads GTSNPN; CDR2 reads SVGIG (reference sequence). The CDR3 length is 15 residues. The ends were cut back, 1 base at V and 1 base at J, with 11 bases in the middle. The DNA for the CDR3 is TGTGCCTGGAGTGCCGAAACACAAAGCAATCAGCCCCAGCATTTT. It yields the protein CAWSAETQSNQPQHF.

The chain combines TRBV6-1 with TRBJ1-3; D ambiguous. Trimming cost V 2 bases and J 4 bases, with 9 bases left between them. This CDR3 spans 14 amino acids. CDR1 and CDR2 (germline): MNHNS, SASEGT. The DNA of the CDR3 is TGTGCCAGCAGTGAAAAACAGAGAGGAAACACCATATATTTT. Its protein is CASSEKQRGNTIYF.

The chain joins TRBV6-6 to TRBJ2-7; 9 bases match TRBD2. Germline-derived CDR1 and CDR2 are MNHNY and SVGAGI (reference sequence). V shed 6 bases, J shed 0 bases, and the junction held 9 bases outside the gene matches. The CDR3 runs 16 residues. In DNA, the CDR3 is TGTGCCAGCAGGGATAGAAGCGGGGGGAGCTCCTACGAGCAGTACTTC. This gives the protein CASRDRSGGSSYEQYF.

This clone has just one count. This chain joins TRBV7-8 and TRBJ1-3, with 9 bases matching TRBD1. This CDR3 is 14 amino acids long. The germline gives CDR1 SGHVS, CDR2 FQNEAQ. Trimming removed 5 bases from V and 9 bases from J; junction bases left unmatched: 8. CDR3 coding DNA: TGTGCCAGCAGCCCAGGGACAGGGTCGACCACCATATATTTT. As protein: CASSPGTGSTTIYF.

The chain recombines TRBV2 with TRBJ1-6; D not certain. From germline, CDR1 is SNHLY and CDR2 FYNNEI. The ends were cut back, 8 bases at V and 4 bases at J, with 15 bases in the middle. This CDR3 spans 15 amino acids. Written as DNA, the CDR3 is TGTGCCAGCGCAAGACGGGTCACTTATAATTCACCCCTCCACTTT. Encoded protein: CASARRVTYNSPLHF.

The J gene is TRBJ2-5, the V gene TRBV2, with TRBD2 as a possible D gene (6 bases). There are 17 residues in the CDR3. Germline V lookup: CDR1 SNHLY, CDR2 FYNNEI. Trimming stripped 6 bases from V and 4 bases from J, with 24 bases between. DNA for the CDR3: TGTGCCAGCAGGGCCCAACTAGGACGGAGGGTTGTAGAGACCCAGTACTTC. Translation: CASRAQLGRRVVETQYF.

As regards this clone: At the DNA level, this CDR3 is encoded by other sequences in the same sample as well. The chain couples TRBV19 to TRBJ1-5, with D maybe TRBD1 (5 bases). The V and J ends lost 5 bases and 1 base respectively, with 9 bases between them. CDR3 length: 14 residues. Germline CDR1 reads LNHDA; CDR2 reads SQIVND (reference sequence). The CDR3 region is CASSAGLSNQPQHF. The CDR3 DNA follows: TGTGCCAGTAGTGCGGGACTCAGCAATCAGCCCCAGCATTTT. The variable domain in full, with the rest retrieved from reference TRBV19 and TRBJ1-5, is DGGITQSPKYLFRKEGQNVTLSCEQNLNHDAMYWYRQDPGQGLRLIYYSQIVNDFQKGDIAEGYSVSREKKESFPLTVTSAQKNPTAFYLCASSAGLSNQPQHFGDGTRLSIL.

The count of this clone is one. The chain uses TRBV4-1 and TRBJ1-4, with D perhaps TRBD1 (5 bases). Trimming took 4 bases from V and 5 from J, leaving 14 bases between them. Germline V gene lookup returns CDR1 MGHRA and CDR2 YSYEKL. This CDR3 comprises 15 residues. DNA of the CDR3: TGCGCCAGCAGCCCTGATCGGCGGGACAATGAAAAACTGTTTTTT. This codes for CASSPDRRDNEKLFF.

The chain couples TRBV24-1 to TRBJ2-1; tentatively, D is TRBD2 (5 bases). V lost 0 bases and J 9 bases, leaving 8 bases between the germline ends. The CDR3 is 13 residues long. CDR1 and CDR2 (germline): KGHDR, SFDVKD. The CDR3 sequence is CATSDLEGSEQFF. The CDR3 coding sequence is TGTGCCACCAGTGATTTGGAGGGTAGTGAGCAGTTCTTC.

The rearrangement links TRBV3-1 (or the pseudogene TRBV3-2) to TRBJ2-1; TRBD2 is a possible D gene (6 bases). This CDR3 has 15 amino acids. Trimming took off 5 bases at V and 0 bases at J, with 11 bases between the two ends. Looked up from germline, CDR1 is LGHDT and CDR2 is YNNKEL (reference sequence). The CDR3 protein is CASSGRGLSYNEQFF. The CDR3 region has the DNA TGTGCCAGCAGCGGACGGGGACTCTCCTACAATGAGCAGTTCTTC.

This clone was detected only once. The rearrangement uses TRBV7-9 and TRBJ1-4; D is unclear. CDR3 size: 15 residues. Looked up from germline, CDR1 is SEHNR and CDR2 is FQNEAQ (reference sequence). V was trimmed by 2 bases and J by 7 bases, leaving 14 bases between them. The CDR3 sequence is CASSLTGSGGEKLFF. The CDR3, as DNA: TGTGCCAGCAGCTTAACGGGCAGCGGAGGTGAAAAACTGTTTTTT. The entire variable domain, with the rest obtained from reference TRBV7-9 and TRBJ1-4, is as follows: DTGVSQNPRHKITKRGQNVTFRCDPISEHNRLYWYRQTLGQGPEFLTYFQNEAQLEKSRLLSDRFSAERPKGSFSTLEIQRTEQGDSAMYLCASSLTGSGGEKLFFGSGTQLSVL.

The chain couples TRBV30 to TRBJ1-1; possibly TRBD1 for D (6 bases). CDR1 is GTSNPN and CDR2 is SVGIG in the germline V gene (reference sequence). The CDR3 loop spans 13 amino acids. V lost 3 bases to trimming and J lost 3 bases, with 11 bases between them. The chain's CDR3 is CAWRGQPYTEAFF. Here the CDR3 DNA reads TGTGCCTGGAGAGGACAGCCGTACACTGAAGCTTTCTTT.

The V and J genes are TRBV9 and TRBJ2-2; 7 positions match TRBD1. Germline values: CDR1 SGDLS, CDR2 YYNGEE. After removal of 4 bases from V and 4 bases from J, the junction contained 10 bases not matched to a gene. This CDR3 is 16 amino acids long. CDR3 residues: CASSPQYRGPTGELFF. CDR3 sequence (DNA): TGTGCCAGCAGCCCTCAATACAGGGGACCCACCGGGGAGCTGTTTTTT.

The chain carries TRBV7-2 and TRBJ2-2; D possibly corresponds to TRBD1 (6 bases). V lost 1 base and J 3 bases, leaving 12 bases between the germline ends. CDR1 and CDR2 (germline): SGHTA, FQGNSA. CDR3 size: 16 residues. In DNA form, the CDR3 reads TGTGCCAGCAGCTTAGGGTCAGGGGCCTACACCGGGGAGCTGTTTTTT. This gives the protein CASSLGSGAYTGELFF.

The J gene is TRBJ2-2, the V gene TRBV7-2; TRBD2 is a possible D gene (5 bases). The V gene lost 6 bases and the J gene lost 1 base, with 9 bases spanning the gap. The CDR3 contains 14 residues. Germline V gives CDR1 SGHTA, CDR2 FQGNSA. The CDR3 region is CASSKEGNTGELFF. CDR3 coding DNA: TGTGCCAGCAGTAAAGAGGGGAACACCGGGGAGCTGTTTTTT.

The genes are TRBV12-1 and TRBJ1-2; TRBD1 is taken as the D call from the table, unchecked against the DNA. TRBV12-1 is reported as a pseudogene. CDR3 size: 15 residues. In DNA form, the CDR3 reads TGTGCCAGCAGTGAATGGGGCAGGGGATGCTATGGCTACACCTTC. Translating gives CASSEWGRGCYGYTF.

The CDR3: CASSPGTENSPLHF. DNA for the CDR3: TGTGCCAGCAGTCCTGGGACAGAGAATTCACCCCTCCACTTT. The rearrangement joins TRBV2 to TRBJ1-6, with 7 bases fitting TRBD1. Trimming at V came to 5 bases and at J to 7 bases, leaving 5 bases not matched to a gene. The germline CDR1 and CDR2 sequences are SNHLY and FYNNEI. The CDR3 length is 14 residues. The entire variable domain, with the rest obtained from reference TRBV2 and TRBJ1-6, is as follows: EPEVTQTPSHQVTQMGQEVILRCVPISNHLYFYWYRQILGQKVEFLVSFYNNEISEKSEIFDDQFSVERPDGSNFTLKIRSTKLEDSAMYFCASSPGTENSPLHFGNGTRLTVT.

The chain recombines TRBV6-5 with TRBJ1-3, with 8 bases matching TRBD1. Per germline, CDR1 MNHEY and CDR2 SVGAGI. CDR3 length: 14 amino acids. Trimming removed 6 bases from V and 5 bases from J; junction bases left unmatched: 6. The CDR3 sequence: CASSSQGGRNTIYF. CDR3 bases: TGTGCCAGCAGCTCACAGGGGGGCAGAAACACCATATATTTT.

V and J are TRBV7-9 and TRBJ2-3; 16 bases are shared with TRBD2. In germline, CDR1 is SEHNR, CDR2 FQNEAQ (reference sequence). The CDR3 extends over 17 amino acids. The V and J ends lost 1 base and 4 bases, in that order; junction bases with no gene match: 2. The CDR3 protein is CASSLVGTSGGADTQYF. CDR3 bases: TGTGCCAGCAGCTTAGTTGGGACTAGCGGGGGGGCAGATACGCAGTATTTT. Using reference TRBV7-9 and TRBJ2-3 for the parts outside the CDR3, the full variable domain is DTGVSQNPRHKITKRGQNVTFRCDPISEHNRLYWYRQTLGQGPEFLTYFQNEAQLEKSRLLSDRFSAERPKGSFSTLEIQRTEQGDSAMYLCASSLVGTSGGADTQYFGPGTRLTVL.

The J gene is TRBJ2-3, the V gene TRBV11-2, with TRBD2 as a possible D gene (5 bases). Germline lookup yields CDR1 SGHAT and CDR2 FQNNGV. The CDR3 totals 13 residues. Deletions cut 2 bases from V and 8 bases from J, with 11 bases between. In nucleotides, the CDR3 is TGTGCCAGCAGCTTAAAGGAAGGAGGTACGCAGTATTTT. This codes for CASSLKEGGTQYF.

The chain combines TRBV19 with TRBJ2-2, with 7 bases aligning to TRBD2. V shed 9 bases, J shed 0 bases, and the junction held 7 bases outside the gene matches. The germline V gene encodes CDR1 LNHDA and CDR2 SQIVND (reference sequence). This CDR3 has 15 residues. CDR3 nucleotides: TGTGCCAGGAATCGTGGGGGGGCGAACACCGGGGAGCTGTTTTTT. It codes for CARNRGGANTGELFF.

CDR3 sequence: CASSVGALAIRETQYF. DNA of the CDR3: TGTGCCAGCAGCGTAGGGGCTCTGGCGATTCGAGAGACCCAGTACTTC. J is TRBJ2-5 and V is TRBV9; D not certain. The germline V and J ends were trimmed by 0 bases and 4 bases, with 16 bases remaining between them. The germline CDR1 and CDR2 sequences are SGDLS and YYNGEE. This CDR3 comprises 16 residues.